The 14 T cell receptor beta chains below were found in one sample sequenced in a study of cytomegalovirus exposure and HLA in healthy donors. PCR used 60 Vbeta primers and 13 Jbeta primers. The protocol was immunoSEQ multiplex PCR, while the TCRdb copy is restricted to in-frame clones and leaves out a portion. The sample has hundreds of thousands of clones, 80% to 90% seen once; the top ten hold roughly 0.24%. The sample taken for sequencing was PBMCs. These receptors were collected from a girl aged 2-10 years in good health and CMV-seronegative.

The genes are TRBV18 and TRBJ1-2; 7 bases fit TRBD1. Trimming took 6 bases from V and 4 from J; bases not matched to a gene: 14. The germline CDR1 and CDR2 sequences are KGHSH and LQKENI. CDR3 length: 16 residues. The CDR3 DNA reads as TGTGCCAGCTCCGAATCGCACAGGGGAGGCAGCTATGGCTACACCTTC. Amino acids: CASSESHRGGSYGYTF.

This chain connects TRBV30 to TRBJ2-2; 9 nucleotides match TRBD2. V trimming: 3 bases; J trimming: 9 bases; junction bases outside the gene matches: 14. The CDR3 totals 16 residues. The V gene's germline CDR1 is GTSNPN and CDR2 SVGIG (reference sequence). CDR3 sequence reads: CAWSHEEAGGPWELFF. CDR3 DNA sequence: TGTGCCTGGAGCCATGAGGAGGCGGGAGGGCCATGGGAGCTGTTTTTT.

Points on this clone: The same CDR3 arises from other DNA sequences in this sample as well. The rearrangement links TRBV6-5 to TRBJ1-5, with TRBD1 matching over 9 bases. V shed 4 bases and J 2 bases; nucleotides not matched to a gene: 3. The CDR3 consists of 15 residues. Germline V lookup: CDR1 MNHEY, CDR2 SVGAGI. The CDR3 DNA reads as TGTGCCAGCAGTTTAGACAGGGGGGGCAATCAGCCCCAGCATTTT. Protein sequence: CASSLDRGGNQPQHF.

V is TRBV4-1 and J is TRBJ2-7; no definite D call. The V end lost 0 bases, the J end lost 6 bases, and 3 bases lay between the germline ends. Germline CDR1 and CDR2: MGHRA and YSYEKL. The CDR3 spans 11 residues. CDR3 amino acids: CASSQDSEQYF. The CDR3 DNA is TGCGCCAGCAGCCAAGACTCCGAGCAGTACTTC.

The V gene is TRBV27, the J gene TRBJ1-6, with TRBD1 identical over 12 bases. V dropped 5 bases and J dropped 10; count of bases not matched to a gene: 12. This CDR3 region has 17 residues. Germline V CDR1 and CDR2: MNHEY, SMNVEV (reference sequence). This CDR3 is CASSPRDRGRRGSPLHF. Here the CDR3 DNA reads TGTGCCAGCAGTCCTAGGGACAGGGGGCGACGAGGGTCACCCCTCCACTTT.

This clone was detected once. The V gene is TRBV6-1, the J gene TRBJ2-1, with 8 bases lining up with TRBD2. Germline V gene sequence: CDR1 MNHNS, CDR2 SASEGT. J lost 10 bases, V lost 5 bases, and 7 bases had no gene match. There are 13 residues in the CDR3. This CDR3 is CASSSRGGGEQFF. In DNA form, the CDR3 reads TGTGCCAGCAGTAGTCGGGGGGGAGGCGAGCAGTTCTTC.

This clone was seen just once. This chain joins TRBV4-2 and TRBJ2-5, with TRBD2 matching over 13 bases. The germline gives CDR1 LGHNA, CDR2 YNFKEQ. The CDR3 is 18 residues long. The ends lost 0 bases at V and 5 bases at J; junction bases unmatched: 9. CDR3 nucleotides: TGTGCCAGCAGCCAAGAGGGGACTAGCGGGGTCAAAGGGGAGACCCAGTACTTC. Amino acid sequence: CASSQEGTSGVKGETQYF.

The V gene is TRBV7-7, the J gene TRBJ2-5; TRBD1 might be the D (6 bases). Trimming shortened V by 4 bases and J by 1 base, and 13 bases separated the two germline ends. The CDR3 extends over 15 amino acids. Per germline, CDR1 SSHAT and CDR2 FNYEAQ (reference sequence). The CDR3 is CASSSQGRGQETQYF. The CDR3 region has the DNA TGTGCCAGCAGCTCCCAAGGCAGGGGCCAAGAGACCCAGTACTTC.

The chain combines TRBV4-1 with TRBJ2-5, with 7 bases fitting TRBD1. CDR3 length equals 15 residues. Germline V CDR1 and CDR2: MGHRA, YSYEKL. The ends lost 4 bases at V and 3 bases at J; junction bases unmatched: 8. The CDR3 bases are TGCGCCAGCAGCCCAATGACAGGGCGAGAAGAGACCCAGTACTTC. Translation gives CASSPMTGREETQYF.

The chain carries TRBV11-2 and TRBJ2-5; TRBD2 aligns across 11 bases. With 0 bases clipped from V and 6 bases from J, the junction kept 12 bases outside the gene matches. This CDR3 has 18 residues. Germline V CDR1 and CDR2: SGHAT, FQNNGV. CDR3 region: CASSLDRWMTSGTQTQYF. In DNA, the CDR3 is TGTGCCAGCAGCTTAGATCGGTGGATGACTAGCGGGACTCAGACCCAGTACTTC.

This clone was seen more than once but under ten times. The chain links TRBV5-1 to TRBJ1-1; TRBD1 might be the D (6 bases). The CDR3 runs to 14 residues. CDR1 and CDR2 from the germline V gene are SGHRS and YFSETQ. V lost 4 bases, J lost 1 base, and 11 bases lay in between. The CDR3 sequence: CASSRGQRNTEAFF. CDR3 coding DNA: TGCGCCAGCAGCCGGGGACAAAGGAACACTGAAGCTTTCTTT.

The rearrangement links TRBV6-6 to TRBJ2-2; D not resolved. The ends were cut back, 4 bases at V and 1 base at J, with 4 bases in the middle. The CDR3 covers 13 residues. Germline-derived CDR1 and CDR2 are MNHNY and SVGAGI (reference sequence). CDR3 DNA sequence: TGTGCCAGCAGTTCCGGGAACACCGGGGAGCTGTTTTTT. Protein: CASSSGNTGELFF.

The chain carries TRBV27 and TRBJ1-2, with 8 bases fitting TRBD1. The germline gives CDR1 MNHEY, CDR2 SMNVEV (reference sequence). CDR3 length: 15 residues. J gave up 1 base and V 6 bases, and 7 bases lay outside the gene matches. Here the CDR3 reads CASRQGAVFNYGYTF. For the CDR3, the DNA is TGTGCCAGCAGGCAGGGGGCCGTATTTAACTATGGCTACACCTTC.

The V and J genes are TRBV9 and TRBJ2-1; TRBD1 matches 9 bases. J was trimmed by 4 bases and V by 0 bases; bases with no gene match: 2. Germline values: CDR1 SGDLS, CDR2 YYNGEE. The length of the CDR3 is 15 residues. DNA for the CDR3: TGTGCCAGCAGCGTAGGACAGGGGGTATACAATGAGCAGTTCTTC. Residues: CASSVGQGVYNEQFF. Supplemented by reference TRBV9 and TRBJ2-1, the full variable domain reads DSGVTQTPKHLITATGQRVTLRCSPRSGDLSVYWYQQSLDQGLQFLIQYYNGEERAKGNILERFSAQQFPDLHSELNLSSLELGDSALYFCASSVGQGVYNEQFFGPGTRLTVL.